These 19 T cell receptor beta chains share one sample of origin, sequenced in a study of Graves' ophthalmopathy and Graves' hyperthyroidism (dated by TCRdb to 2017 to 2018). Instrument on record: Illumina HiSeq 2000. For repertoire sequencing, TCR beta CDR3 regions were amplified from RNA transcripts. HTBI primers and the Qiagen OneStep RT-PCR kit were used in a first-round RT-PCR, which was followed by a second-round multiplex PCR, size selection and purification. TCRdb redid the processing of the public reads, applying fastp at Q25 and MiXCR, and retained in-frame beta chains. Each entry merges the rows of one CDR3 protein and shows their most common DNA and genes. This sample gives 1 million to 1.3 million distinct CDR3 sequences in total; 35% to 45% of them show up just once. The ten largest clones represent around 10% of the sample. Sequencing was done on a sample of peripheral blood or thyroid tissue (not recorded which). These receptors originate from an adult man with Graves' hyperthyroidism.

The chain's CDR3 is CASSEPARGRIQETQYF. The CDR3 nucleotides read TGCGCCAGCAGTGAGCCGGCTCGTGGGAGAATCCAAGAGACCCAGTACTTC. The rearrangement joins TRBV10-2 to TRBJ2-5; D perhaps matches TRBD2 (5 bases). CDR1 WSHSY and CDR2 SAAADI come from the germline V gene. The CDR3 covers 17 residues. V gave up 2 bases and J gave up 1 base, with 17 bases separating them.

This clonotype was seen a handful of times. One base away lies a much larger clone, so this may be a sequencing read error. The final CDR3 position lacks the conserved phenylalanine or tryptophan, pointing to a likely read error. The chain couples TRBV19 to TRBJ1-1; possibly TRBD1 for D (5 bases). V was pared by 5 bases and J by 1 base, with 8 bases between. The germline V gene has CDR1 LNHDA and CDR2 SQIVND (reference sequence). This CDR3 has 13 amino acids. The CDR3 loop is CASSDQGNTEAFL. The DNA of the CDR3 is TGTGCCAGTAGTGACCAGGGGAACACTGAAGCTTTCCTT.

This clonotype was seen at least ten times. V is TRBV7-2 and J is TRBJ1-3; D not resolved. V lost 2 bases and J 2 bases, leaving 10 bases between the germline ends. Looked up from germline, CDR1 is SGHTA and CDR2 is FQGNSA. The CDR3 contains 15 residues. The CDR3 sequence is CASSLYGVPGNTIYF. DNA of the CDR3: TGTGCCAGCAGCTTATACGGGGTCCCTGGAAACACCATATATTTT.

The V gene is TRBV10-1, the J gene TRBJ2-2; 9 bases map to TRBD1. This CDR3 has 15 residues. J gave up 6 bases and V 5 bases, and 7 bases lay outside the gene matches. The germline CDR1 and CDR2 sequences are WNHNN and SYGVQD (reference sequence). The CDR3 DNA follows: TGCGCCAGCAGTCGGGACAGGGCGGCTGCCGGGGAGCTGTTTTTT. It encodes CASSRDRAAAGELFF.

This clonotype was seen once. A much larger clone lies a single base off, so this may be a read error. J is TRBJ2-5 and V is TRBV6-6; D remains ambiguous. Germline V lookup: CDR1 MNHNY, CDR2 SVGAGI (reference sequence). The CDR3 spans 15 residues. The CDR3 here is CGSSYRAGSQETQYF. CDR3 DNA sequence: TGTGGCAGCAGTTATCGGGCCGGTTCCCAAGAGACCCAGTACTTC.

The J gene is TRBJ2-6, the V gene TRBV6-5; no firm D call. The germline V gene encodes CDR1 MNHEY and CDR2 SVGAGI. V lost 6 bases and J 5 bases, leaving 8 bases between the germline ends. The CDR3 spans 13 residues. The CDR3 protein is CASRRARANVLTF. The CDR3 DNA reads TGTGCCAGCAGACGAGCTAGGGCCAACGTCCTGACTTTC.

This sequence joins TRBV20-1 and TRBJ1-4; TRBD1 aligns across 7 bases. The CDR3 runs 13 residues. Germline CDR1 and CDR2: DFQATT and SNEGSKA (reference sequence). Trimming at V came to 3 bases and at J to 6 bases, leaving 4 bases not matched to a gene. CDR3 DNA: TGCAGTGCTAGGACAGGGTTTGATGAAAAACTGTTTTTT. It translates to CSARTGFDEKLFF.

This clonotype was picked up many times. This rearrangement joins TRBV7-8 to TRBJ1-2, with D perhaps TRBD1 (6 bases). The CDR3 is made up of 16 amino acids. V dropped 1 base and J dropped 4 bases, with 16 bases sitting between them. Germline V gene lookup returns CDR1 SGHVS and CDR2 FQNEAQ. The DNA for the CDR3 is TGTGCCAGCAGCTTAGTCCCCCGGACAGCCATCTATGGCTACACCTTC. It specifies CASSLVPRTAIYGYTF.

A single count supports this clonotype. A much larger clone lies one base from this, so it may be a read error. The chain has TRBV11-2 and TRBJ2-5; the match to TRBD2 covers 11 bases. Germline loops: CDR1 SGHAT, CDR2 FQNNGV. The CDR3 has 15 amino acids. The CDR3 sequence: CASSTGLAVQETRYF. CDR3 nucleotide sequence: TGTGCCAGCAGTACGGGACTAGCGGTTCAAGAGACCCGGTACTTC. Complete variable domain (other parts from reference TRBV11-2 and TRBJ2-5): EAGVAQSPRYKIIEKRQSVAFWCNPISGHATLYWYQQILGQGPKLLIQFQNNGVVDDSQLPKDRFSAERLKGVDSTLKIQPAKLEDSAVYLCASSTGLAVQETRYFGPGTRLLVL.

V gene TRBV25-1 combines with J gene TRBJ1-6, with 7 nucleotides matching TRBD1. The junction had 9 bases not matched to a gene; V was cut back by 5 bases and J by 5 bases. The CDR3 spans 16 residues. In germline, CDR1 is MGHDK, CDR2 SYGVNS. The CDR3 DNA follows: TGTGCCAGCAGTCCACACCCCGGGACAGATAATTCACCCCTCCACTTT. It specifies CASSPHPGTDNSPLHF.

Notes on this clonotype: At one end the junction does not follow the germline gene, possibly because of a read error. J is TRBJ2-7 and V is TRBV2; D tentatively fits TRBD1 or TRBD2 (5 bases each). Germline CDR1 SNHLY, CDR2 FYNNEI. The CDR3 is made up of 12 amino acids. For the CDR3, the DNA is TGTGCCAACAGTCCCGGGACGGGGGAGCAGTACTTC. Its translation is CANSPGTGEQYF.

This clonotype was observed at least ten times. The genes are TRBV19 and TRBJ1-2; TRBD1 might be the D (6 bases). Germline CDR1 reads LNHDA; CDR2 reads SQIVND (reference sequence). V shed 6 bases and J shed 8 bases, with 19 bases lying between them. This CDR3 is 14 amino acids long. CDR3 amino acids: CASSLIGGSGGYTF. The CDR3 DNA reads as TGTGCCAGTAGCCTCATCGGGGGCTCTGGGGGCTACACCTTC. The full variable domain, completed using reference TRBV19 and TRBJ1-2, is DGGITQSPKYLFRKEGQNVTLSCEQNLNHDAMYWYRQDPGQGLRLIYYSQIVNDFQKGDIAEGYSVSREKKESFPLTVTSAQKNPTAFYLCASSLIGGSGGYTFGSGTRLTVV.

This rearrangement joins TRBV20-1 to TRBJ2-2, with 9 bases matching TRBD2. The germline gives CDR1 DFQATT, CDR2 SNEGSKA (reference sequence). CDR3 length: 16 residues. V trimming: 0 bases; J trimming: 5 bases; junction bases outside the gene matches: 7. DNA for the CDR3: TGCAGTGCTAGAGAGTGGCGGGGGGGCCGGACCGGGGAGCTGTTTTTT. It yields the protein CSAREWRGGRTGELFF.

The sample holds many counts of this clonotype. This chain links TRBV7-8 with TRBJ1-2; D remains unclear. The CDR3 has 12 residues. Trimming took off 0 bases at V and 8 bases at J, with 7 bases between the two ends. Germline V CDR1 and CDR2: SGHVS, FQNEAQ. DNA of the CDR3: TGTGCCAGCAGCTTAGCGCTGGGAGGCTACACCTTC. Translating it yields CASSLALGGYTF.

This clonotype was detected ten times or more. The V call is TRBV7-6, the J call TRBJ1-6; D is unclear. The CDR3 extends over 17 amino acids. Trimming pared 1 base from V and 7 bases from J, leaving 17 bases between. The V gene's germline CDR1 is SGHVS and CDR2 FNYEAQ. The CDR3 sequence is CASSLESAASLNSPLHF. Written as DNA, the CDR3 is TGTGCCAGCAGCTTAGAGTCTGCAGCCTCGCTCAATTCACCCCTCCACTTT.

In regard to this clonotype: The junction differs from germline at one of its ends, possibly a read error. The chain has TRBV12-3 or TRBV12-4 and TRBJ1-1; no firm D call. The CDR3 is 13 amino acids. The CDR3 DNA is TGTGCTAGCAGTTACGGACTGAACACTGAACCTTTCTTT. Its translation is CASSYGLNTEPFF.

The chain links TRBV6-5 to TRBJ2-7; D not resolved. Per the germline V gene, CDR1 is MNHEY and CDR2 is SVGAGI. The CDR3 spans 11 residues. V lost 5 bases, J lost 7 bases, and 9 bases lay in between. The CDR3 protein is CASSTPGEQYF. The CDR3 nucleotides read TGTGCCAGCAGTACCCCCGGGGAGCAGTACTTC.

This clonotype came up many times. This chain connects TRBV14 to TRBJ2-6, with 8 positions matching TRBD1. Germline CDR1 and CDR2: SGHDN and FVKESK. This CDR3 spans 19 amino acids. With V trimmed by 5 bases and J by 4 bases, 16 bases remained unmatched. The CDR3 is CASSVRIRGLLNGANVLTF. The CDR3 bases are TGTGCCAGCAGCGTTAGGATCAGGGGGCTTCTGAACGGGGCCAACGTCCTGACTTTC.

This clonotype was seen repeatedly, ten times or more. The CDR3: CATSDPKTGLYEQYF. The CDR3 DNA reads TGTGCCACCAGTGACCCAAAAACGGGTCTCTACGAGCAGTACTTC. This chain joins TRBV24-1 and TRBJ2-7; D remains unclear. Trimming removed 4 bases at V and 3 bases at J, with 15 bases between. CDR3 length equals 15 residues. Germline-derived CDR1 and CDR2 are KGHDR and SFDVKD.